This T cell receptor (beta chain) appears in the sequencing data of a study of regulatory dendritic cells for organ transplantation. Study observations and caveats: Memory CD8+ clonal expansion seemed more limited with regulatory than mature dendritic cells. Alloreactive memory CD8+ T cell pools varied considerably between individuals.

The repertoire was sequenced with immunoSEQ multiplex PCR; TCRdb's copy has only in-frame clones and lacks some. The sample gives approximately 12,000 clones, roughly 86% of which show up once; approximately 0.22% is in the top ten. Sorted subsets were CFSE-labeled and cultured four to six days with allogeneic dendritic cells. FACS sorted CD4+ or CD8+ T cells into CD45RA+ naive and CD45RO+ memory. Comments on this clone: The antigen is not known.

The specimen was naive CD8+ T cells from blood cultured with regulatory dendritic cells. Subset in this sample: CD45RA+ naive T cells. This receptor was taken from a human donor in good health.

CDR3 residues: CASSAGSYNSPLHF. CDR3 sequence (DNA): TGTGCCAGCAGTGCCGGCTCCTATAATTCACCCCTCCACTTT. This rearrangement joins TRBV27 to TRBJ1-6, with D hard to call. Germline assignment: CDR1 MNHEY and CDR2 SMNVEV (reference sequence). This CDR3 is 14 amino acids long. The ends were cut back, 5 bases at V and 0 bases at J, with 5 bases in the middle.